These 11 T cell receptor beta chains were all obtained from the same sample, sequenced in a study of PD-L1 blockade in urothelial cancer. Time point described: peripheral blood 6 weeks after treatment start. Only in-frame clones appear in the TCRdb table, and some are missing; sequencing was by immunoSEQ multiplex PCR. The sample contains 40,000 or so clones, 70% to 90% of which appear only once. Sequencing used PBMCs, obtained around atezolizumab (anti-PD-L1) treatment. The receptors were gathered from a man aged 60 to 69 with urothelial cancer.

This chain connects TRBV18 to TRBJ1-5; possible D gene TRBD1, 6 bases. The CDR3 spans 15 residues. CDR1 is KGHSH and CDR2 is LQKENI in the germline V gene. V lost 5 bases to trimming and J lost 6 bases, with 17 bases between them. The chain's CDR3 is CASSVTGPPSQPQHF. The CDR3, as DNA: TGTGCCAGCTCAGTAACAGGGCCTCCAAGTCAGCCCCAGCATTTT.

This clone appeared a single time. The CDR3 coding sequence is TGTGCCAGCAGCTTAGCGCTGACATACTACGAGCAGTACTTC. Translating it yields CASSLALTYYEQYF. The chain carries TRBV7-9 and TRBJ2-7; no firm D call. Germline values: CDR1 SEHNR, CDR2 FQNEAQ (reference sequence). This CDR3 region has 14 residues. Trimming took 0 bases from V and 3 from J, leaving 9 bases between them.

The chain is built from TRBV5-1 and TRBJ1-4; weak D call: TRBD1 (6 bases). Trimming left V 3 bases short and J 8 bases short, with 17 bases between. Germline CDR1 reads SGHRS; CDR2 reads YFSETQ. This CDR3 has 15 amino acids. Here the CDR3 DNA reads TGCGCCAGCAGCTCCATTCCCGGGACAACAGAAAAACTGTTTTTT. Protein: CASSSIPGTTEKLFF.

This clone showed up just a few times. CDR3 sequence (DNA): TGTGCCAGCTCACCATTAGAGCAGGCCAACTATGGCTACACCTTC. The encoded protein is CASSPLEQANYGYTF. The rearrangement uses TRBV18 and TRBJ1-2; no firm D call. CDR1 and CDR2 from the germline V gene are KGHSH and LQKENI. Trimming took 2 bases from V and 2 from J, leaving 12 bases between them. The CDR3 length is 15 residues.

This clone was seen just once. The chain is built from TRBV19 and TRBJ1-2; D is ambiguous. V shed 8 bases and J shed 1 base, with 14 bases lying between them. The CDR3 contains 14 residues. Germline V CDR1 and CDR2: LNHDA, SQIVND (reference sequence). The CDR3 spells CASVPELDNYGYTF. CDR3 nucleotides: TGTGCCAGTGTGCCGGAGCTGGATAACTATGGCTACACCTTC. Looking up the rest from reference TRBV19 and TRBJ1-2 gives the full variable domain: DGGITQSPKYLFRKEGQNVTLSCEQNLNHDAMYWYRQDPGQGLRLIYYSQIVNDFQKGDIAEGYSVSREKKESFPLTVTSAQKNPTAFYLCASVPELDNYGYTFGSGTRLTVV.

The J gene is TRBJ1-6, the V gene TRBV7-9; D is unresolved. CDR3 length: 14 amino acids. CDR1 is SEHNR and CDR2 is FQNEAQ in the germline V gene (reference sequence). V lost 5 bases and J lost 8, with 13 bases in between. The DNA of the CDR3 is TGTGCCAGCAGCCCGAGCGGGTCTGATTCACCCCTCCACTTT. It yields the protein CASSPSGSDSPLHF.

This sequence joins TRBV2 and TRBJ1-2; D call uncertain. Germline lookup yields CDR1 SNHLY and CDR2 FYNNEI. Deletions cut 1 base from V and 3 bases from J, with 6 bases between. CDR3 length equals 13 residues. The CDR3 DNA sequence: TGTGCCAGCAGTGAAGACAGTTACTATGGCTACACCTTC. It codes for CASSEDSYYGYTF.

This chain connects TRBV19 to TRBJ2-3; TRBD2 matches 9 bases. Per the germline V gene, CDR1 is LNHDA and CDR2 is SQIVND (reference sequence). The CDR3 totals 18 residues. J lost 2 bases, V lost 4 bases, and 13 bases had no gene match. The CDR3 DNA is TGTGCCAGTAGTAGTCAGGGATCTAGCGGGGCGACCACAGATACGCAGTATTTT. As protein: CASSSQGSSGATTDTQYF.

The V and J genes are TRBV18 and TRBJ1-2; 9 nucleotides line up with TRBD1. Germline V lookup: CDR1 KGHSH, CDR2 LQKENI. The CDR3 is 16 amino acids. J lost 9 bases, V lost 2 bases, and 13 bases had no gene match. This CDR3 is CASSPSDYGTGHRYTF. DNA of the CDR3: TGTGCCAGCTCACCATCCGACTATGGGACAGGGCATCGCTACACCTTC.

The chain uses TRBV7-9 and TRBJ1-5; TRBD1 agrees at 9 bases. The CDR3 has 15 residues. From germline, CDR1 is SEHNR and CDR2 FQNEAQ (reference sequence). The trim removed 0 bases at V and 10 bases at J, leaving 7 bases unmatched. CDR3 bases: TGTGCCAGCAGCTTAGCCGGGACAGGGATGCAACCCCAGCATTTT. Its translation: CASSLAGTGMQPQHF.

The J gene is TRBJ2-2, the V gene TRBV7-9; the match to TRBD1 covers 7 bases. The CDR3 is 14 residues long. V shed 5 bases and J 6 bases; nucleotides not matched to a gene: 6. Germline CDR1 reads SEHNR; CDR2 reads FQNEAQ (reference sequence). CDR3 coding DNA: TGTGCCAGCAGCGGAGAAGGACAGGCCGGGGAGCTGTTTTTT. Its translation is CASSGEGQAGELFF.